Listed here are 24 T cell receptor beta chains from one sample, sequenced in a study of PD-1 blockade in classical Hodgkin lymphoma. TCRdb keeps only in-frame clones here, not all; method: immunoSEQ multiplex PCR. The sample comprises 25,000 to 35,000 clones, around 94% of which are singletons, and 2.3% rests with the top ten. Time point specified: newly diagnosed, previously untreated cHL patient sample. Sequencing input: peripheral blood mononuclear cells (PBMCs). All receptors derive from a human donor with classical Hodgkin lymphoma.

This chain connects TRBV5-1 to TRBJ1-6; D may be TRBD1 (5 bases). The CDR3 sequence is 16 residues long. Germline V gene data show CDR1 as SGHRS and CDR2 as YFSETQ. V dropped 4 bases and J dropped 8 bases, with 19 bases sitting between them. The CDR3 reads CASSPGKGSYHSPLHF. CDR3 sequence (DNA): TGCGCCAGCAGCCCGGGGAAGGGGTCTTATCATTCACCCCTCCACTTT.

The V and J genes are TRBV11-2 and TRBJ2-7; D possibly corresponds to TRBD2 (5 bases). V lost 4 bases to trimming and J lost 0 bases, with 7 bases between them. Germline assignment: CDR1 SGHAT and CDR2 FQNNGV. The CDR3 spans 13 residues. CDR3 residues: CASSSGSSYEQYF. The CDR3 DNA is TGTGCCAGCAGCTCGGGGAGCTCCTACGAGCAGTACTTC.

This clone was observed once. V is TRBV19 and J is TRBJ1-1; D gene uncertain. The germline V gene has CDR1 LNHDA and CDR2 SQIVND (reference sequence). This CDR3 has 15 amino acids. The V gene lost 3 bases and the J gene lost 4 bases, with 15 bases spanning the gap. The CDR3 DNA is TGTGCCAGTAGTATGGGGTCCGGGTATACCACTGAAGCTTTCTTT. It is translated as CASSMGSGYTTEAFF.

The V gene is TRBV18, the J gene TRBJ2-7, with TRBD1 as a possible D gene (5 bases). This CDR3 comprises 12 residues. CDR1 is KGHSH and CDR2 is LQKENI in the germline V gene. V lost 5 bases and J lost 6, with 11 bases in between. CDR3 residues: CASSSQVREQYF. The CDR3 DNA reads TGTGCCAGCTCATCACAGGTACGCGAGCAGTACTTC.

This clone was seen once. The rearrangement links TRBV5-6 to TRBJ2-1; D is possibly TRBD2 (5 bases). Between the trimmed V and J ends, which lost 7 bases and 5 bases, there was a span of 13 bases. The CDR3 runs to 13 residues. CDR1 is SGHDT, CDR2 YYEEEE, per germline. CDR3 nucleotides: TGTGCCAGCCGACTGGACTTCGACAATGAGCAGTTCTTC. It yields the protein CASRLDFDNEQFF.

The V call is TRBV5-1, the J call TRBJ2-5, with 11 bases identical to TRBD2. J was trimmed by 1 base and V by 4 bases; bases with no gene match: 6. The germline CDR1 and CDR2 sequences are SGHRS and YFSETQ. The CDR3 runs to 16 residues. The CDR3 nucleotides are TGCGCCAGCAGCCCGGGGACTAGCGGCTTCCAAGAGACCCAGTACTTC. As protein: CASSPGTSGFQETQYF.

The rearrangement uses TRBV5-6 and TRBJ2-5; tentatively, D is TRBD2 (5 bases). V lost 1 base, J lost 4 bases, and 8 bases lay in between. Germline CDR1 reads SGHDT; CDR2 reads YYEEEE. The CDR3 has 13 amino acids. CDR3 residues: CASSLQEVETQYF. The DNA of the CDR3 is TGTGCCAGCAGCTTGCAGGAGGTAGAGACCCAGTACTTC.

This clone was recorded only once. This chain links TRBV7-2 with TRBJ1-5; D unresolved. V was clipped by 5 bases and J by 5 bases, with 10 bases between them. Germline lookup yields CDR1 SGHTA and CDR2 FQGNSA. CDR3 length equals 13 residues. CDR3 sequence: CASSASPDQPQHF. CDR3 DNA: TGTGCCAGCAGCGCTTCACCAGATCAGCCCCAGCATTTT.

J is TRBJ1-1 and V is TRBV19; a weak D match, TRBD1 (5 bases). V was shortened by 3 bases and J by 4 bases, with 9 bases between the two germline ends. The CDR3 extends over 13 amino acids. Germline V lookup: CDR1 LNHDA, CDR2 SQIVND (reference sequence). CDR3: CASSIREPTEAFF. The CDR3 coding sequence is TGTGCCAGTAGTATCAGGGAGCCCACTGAAGCTTTCTTT. The entire variable domain, with the rest obtained from reference TRBV19 and TRBJ1-1, is as follows: DGGITQSPKYLFRKEGQNVTLSCEQNLNHDAMYWYRQDPGQGLRLIYYSQIVNDFQKGDIAEGYSVSREKKESFPLTVTSAQKNPTAFYLCASSIREPTEAFFGQGTRLTVV.

V usage is TRBV5-1 and J usage is TRBJ1-1; 10 bases line up with TRBD1. The CDR3 sequence is 15 residues long. CDR1 and CDR2 (germline): SGHRS, YFSETQ. V lost 1 base to trimming and J lost 6 bases; unmatched junction nucleotides: 6. CDR3 residues: CASSLSGQGDPEAFF. The CDR3 DNA follows: TGCGCCAGCAGCTTGAGCGGACAGGGGGACCCTGAAGCTTTCTTT.

In its sample, this clone was seen once. This sequence joins TRBV10-3 and TRBJ2-1, with D perhaps TRBD1 (5 bases). Trimming shortened V by 2 bases and J by 13 bases, and 15 bases separated the two germline ends. Germline V CDR1 and CDR2: ENHRY, SYGVKD. The CDR3 covers 13 residues. This chain's CDR3 is CAISELDSFLQFF. In DNA, the CDR3 is TGTGCCATCAGTGAGCTAGACAGCTTTTTACAGTTCTTC.

The table lists this clone with a count of one. The chain carries TRBV5-5 and TRBJ2-2; D is uncertain. V lost 4 bases to trimming and J lost 2 bases, with 3 bases between them. The CDR3 is 12 residues long. Germline values: CDR1 SGHKS, CDR2 YYEKEE (reference sequence). In DNA, the CDR3 is TGTGCCAGCAGCCCCAACACCGGGGAGCTGTTTTTT. Translated, it gives CASSPNTGELFF. The whole variable domain, remainder taken from reference TRBV5-5 and TRBJ2-2, is DAGVTQSPTHLIKTRGQQVTLRCSPISGHKSVSWYQQVLGQGPQFIFQYYEKEERGRGNFPDRFSARQFPNYSSELNVNALLLGDSALYLCASSPNTGELFFGEGSRLTVL.

This clone is a singleton in its sample. The chain uses TRBV5-6 and TRBJ2-1; D is possibly TRBD1 (6 bases). Germline CDR1 is SGHDT and CDR2 is YYEEEE. Trimming removed 3 bases from V and 8 bases from J, with 12 bases in between. The CDR3 runs to 13 residues. The CDR3 region has the DNA TGTGCCAGCAGCTCGGGACCAGGGGATGAGCAGTTCTTC. It specifies CASSSGPGDEQFF.

The chain combines TRBV5-1 with TRBJ1-1; D gene uncertain. This CDR3 is built from 14 residues. V gave up 1 base and J gave up 0 bases, with 7 bases separating them. The germline V gene has CDR1 SGHRS and CDR2 YFSETQ. The CDR3 is CASSLKGMNTEAFF. The CDR3 bases are TGCGCCAGCAGCTTGAAGGGTATGAACACTGAAGCTTTCTTT.

The chain employs TRBV29-1 and TRBJ2-1, with 10 bases matching TRBD1. J lost 5 bases, V lost 7 bases, and 8 bases had no gene match. Germline values: CDR1 SQVTM, CDR2 ANQGSEA. CDR3 length: 14 residues. The CDR3 loop is CSGNRDRGHNEQFF. For the CDR3, the DNA is TGCAGCGGAAACCGGGACAGGGGTCACAATGAGCAGTTCTTC.

The gene calls are TRBV9 and TRBJ2-1; 8 bases are shared with TRBD1. Germline V gene lookup returns CDR1 SGDLS and CDR2 YYNGEE. Trimming took 3 bases from V and 6 from J; bases not matched to a gene: 8. The CDR3 covers 15 residues. In DNA, the CDR3 is TGTGCCAGCAGCGCGACAGGGGCTCAACCCAATGAGCAGTTCTTC. Its protein is CASSATGAQPNEQFF.

The rearrangement joins TRBV9 to TRBJ2-7, with 7 bases aligning to TRBD2. Trimming removed 3 bases from V and 1 base from J; junction bases left unmatched: 4. CDR1 and CDR2 (germline): SGDLS, YYNGEE. The CDR3 sequence is 14 residues long. This CDR3 is CASSEGLGSYEQYF. The CDR3 bases are TGTGCCAGCAGCGAAGGACTAGGGTCCTACGAGCAGTACTTC. The full variable domain, its missing parts supplied by reference TRBV9 and TRBJ2-7, is DSGVTQTPKHLITATGQRVTLRCSPRSGDLSVYWYQQSLDQGLQFLIQYYNGEERAKGNILERFSAQQFPDLHSELNLSSLELGDSALYFCASSEGLGSYEQYFGPGTRLTVT.

This rearrangement joins TRBV9 to TRBJ1-1; D gene uncertain. With 4 bases removed from V and 0 bases from J, the gap between germline ends came to 7 bases. This CDR3 spans 13 amino acids. Germline V gives CDR1 SGDLS, CDR2 YYNGEE. CDR3 sequence reads: CASSRSMNTEAFF. The CDR3 coding sequence is TGTGCCAGCAGCCGATCCATGAACACTGAAGCTTTCTTT. The whole variable domain, filled in from reference TRBV9 and TRBJ1-1, reads DSGVTQTPKHLITATGQRVTLRCSPRSGDLSVYWYQQSLDQGLQFLIQYYNGEERAKGNILERFSAQQFPDLHSELNLSSLELGDSALYFCASSRSMNTEAFFGQGTRLTVV.

This rearrangement joins TRBV14 to TRBJ2-2, with 8 positions matching TRBD1. CDR3 length equals 15 residues. Germline CDR1 SGHDN, CDR2 FVKESK. With V trimmed by 3 bases and J by 6 bases, 6 bases remained unmatched. For the CDR3, the DNA is TGTGCCAGCAGCCAGACTCAGGGGGCTGCCGGGGAGCTGTTTTTT. It specifies CASSQTQGAAGELFF.

The chain recombines TRBV28 with TRBJ2-5; D possibly uses TRBD1 or TRBD2 (5 bases each). Trimming removed 3 bases from V and 1 base from J, with 18 bases in between. Germline V gene data show CDR1 as MDHEN and CDR2 as SYDVKM. The CDR3 contains 17 residues. This CDR3 is CASSLGVELSFQETQYF. In DNA form, the CDR3 reads TGTGCCAGCAGTTTGGGGGTGGAACTCAGCTTCCAAGAGACCCAGTACTTC.

The chain uses TRBV6-1 and TRBJ2-1, with D possibly being TRBD2 (6 bases). With 4 bases removed from V and 9 bases from J, the gap between germline ends came to 16 bases. Germline lookup yields CDR1 MNHNS and CDR2 SASEGT. The CDR3 totals 14 residues. Here the CDR3 DNA reads TGTGCCAGCAGTGGGGGACGGGACTGGGGTGAGCAGTTCTTC. This gives the protein CASSGGRDWGEQFF.

J is TRBJ1-5 and V is TRBV7-8; tentative D call: TRBD1 (5 bases). Per the germline V gene, CDR1 is SGHVS and CDR2 is FQNEAQ. V shed 4 bases and J shed 3 bases, with 13 bases lying between them. This CDR3 has 15 amino acids. The CDR3 loop reads CASSSTGRHNQPQHF. Written as DNA, the CDR3 is TGTGCCAGCAGCTCCACGGGACGTCACAATCAGCCCCAGCATTTT.

The V gene is TRBV4-1, the J gene TRBJ1-3; D is unresolved. This CDR3 spans 13 amino acids. Germline CDR1 reads MGHRA; CDR2 reads YSYEKL. V was pared by 4 bases and J by 3 bases, with 7 bases between. CDR3 in amino acids: CASSRLGGNTIYF. DNA for the CDR3: TGCGCCAGCAGCCGCCTCGGTGGAAACACCATATATTTT.

This rearrangement joins TRBV28 to TRBJ2-3; D might be TRBD2 (6 bases). Germline lookup yields CDR1 MDHEN and CDR2 SYDVKM. The CDR3 is 16 residues long. Trimming shortened V by 1 base and J by 1 base, and 12 bases separated the two germline ends. The DNA of the CDR3 is TGTGCCAGCAGTTTATTTTCGCGGGATGGCACAGATACGCAGTATTTT. The encoded protein is CASSLFSRDGTDTQYF.